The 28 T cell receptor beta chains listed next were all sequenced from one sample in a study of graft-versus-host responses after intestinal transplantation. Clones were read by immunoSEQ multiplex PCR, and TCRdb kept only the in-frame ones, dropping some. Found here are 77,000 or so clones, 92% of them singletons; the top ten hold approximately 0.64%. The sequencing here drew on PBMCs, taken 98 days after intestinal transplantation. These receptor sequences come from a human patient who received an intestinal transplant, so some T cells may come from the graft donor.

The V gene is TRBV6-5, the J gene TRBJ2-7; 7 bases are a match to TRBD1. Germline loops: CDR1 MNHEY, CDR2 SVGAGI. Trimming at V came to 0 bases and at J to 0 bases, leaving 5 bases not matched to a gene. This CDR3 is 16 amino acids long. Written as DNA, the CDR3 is TGTGCCAGCAGTTACTCGCCGGGACAGCCCTCCTACGAGCAGTACTTC. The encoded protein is CASSYSPGQPSYEQYF.

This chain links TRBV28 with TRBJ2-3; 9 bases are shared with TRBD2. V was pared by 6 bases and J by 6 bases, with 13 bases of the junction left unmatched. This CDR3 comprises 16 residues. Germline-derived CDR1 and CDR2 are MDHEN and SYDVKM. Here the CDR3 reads CASRRLAGRPEDTQYF. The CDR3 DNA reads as TGTGCCAGCAGGAGGCTAGCGGGACGTCCCGAGGATACGCAGTATTTT.

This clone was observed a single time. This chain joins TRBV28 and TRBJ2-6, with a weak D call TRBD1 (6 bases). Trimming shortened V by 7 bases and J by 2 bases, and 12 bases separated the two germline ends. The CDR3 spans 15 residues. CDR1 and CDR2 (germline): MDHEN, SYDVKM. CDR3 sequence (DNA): TGTGCCAGCACCTCAACAGGGCCTGGGGCCAACGTCCTGACTTTC. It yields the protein CASTSTGPGANVLTF.

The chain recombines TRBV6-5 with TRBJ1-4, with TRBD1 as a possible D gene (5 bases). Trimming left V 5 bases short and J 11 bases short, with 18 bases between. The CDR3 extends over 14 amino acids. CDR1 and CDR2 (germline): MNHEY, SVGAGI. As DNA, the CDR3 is TGTGCCAGCAGTGAGGCTTCCACAGGTTTTAAACTGTTTTTT. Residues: CASSEASTGFKLFF.

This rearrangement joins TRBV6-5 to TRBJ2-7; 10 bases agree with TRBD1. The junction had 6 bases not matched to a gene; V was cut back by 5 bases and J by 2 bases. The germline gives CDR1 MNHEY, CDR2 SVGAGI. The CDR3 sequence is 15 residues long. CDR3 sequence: CASSGTGTGAYEQYF. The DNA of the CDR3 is TGTGCCAGCAGTGGGACCGGGACAGGGGCCTACGAGCAGTACTTC.

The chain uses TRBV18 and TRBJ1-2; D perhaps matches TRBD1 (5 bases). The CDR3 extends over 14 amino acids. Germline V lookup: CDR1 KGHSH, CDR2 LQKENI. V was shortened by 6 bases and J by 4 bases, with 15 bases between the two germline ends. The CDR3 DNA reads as TGTGCCAGCTCCCTCACCAGGGTGGGCTATGGCTACACCTTC. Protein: CASSLTRVGYGYTF. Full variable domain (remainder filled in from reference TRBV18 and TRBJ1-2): NAGVMQNPRHLVRRRGQEARLRCSPMKGHSHVYWYRQLPEEGLKFMVYLQKENIIDESGMPKERFSAEFPKEGPSILRIQQVVRGDSAAYFCASSLTRVGYGYTFGSGTRLTVV.

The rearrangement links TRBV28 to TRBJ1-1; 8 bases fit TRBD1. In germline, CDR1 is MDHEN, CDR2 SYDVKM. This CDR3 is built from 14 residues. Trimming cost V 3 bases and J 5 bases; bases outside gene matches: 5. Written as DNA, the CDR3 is TGTGCCAGCAGTTTCCTGTGGACAGGGACTGAAGCTTTCTTT. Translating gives CASSFLWTGTEAFF.

CDR3: CASSQERWYEQYF. Here the CDR3 DNA reads TGCGCCAGCAGCCAAGAACGGTGGTACGAGCAGTACTTC. The rearrangement links TRBV4-1 to TRBJ2-7, with D unclear. The CDR3 spans 13 residues. The germline V gene has CDR1 MGHRA and CDR2 YSYEKL. With 0 bases removed from V and 4 bases from J, the gap between germline ends came to 7 bases.

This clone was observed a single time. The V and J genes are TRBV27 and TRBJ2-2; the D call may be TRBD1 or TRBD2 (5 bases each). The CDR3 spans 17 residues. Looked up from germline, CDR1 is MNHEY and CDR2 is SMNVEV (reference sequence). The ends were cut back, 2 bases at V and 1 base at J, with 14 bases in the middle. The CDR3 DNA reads TGTGCCAGCAGTTTAGGACTGGGAACAGGGAACACCGGGGAGCTGTTTTTT. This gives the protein CASSLGLGTGNTGELFF.

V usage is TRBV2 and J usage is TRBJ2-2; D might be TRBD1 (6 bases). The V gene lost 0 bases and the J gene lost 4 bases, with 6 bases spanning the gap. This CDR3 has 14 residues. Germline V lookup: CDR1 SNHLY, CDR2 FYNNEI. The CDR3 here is CASSEAGGTGELFF. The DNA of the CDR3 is TGTGCCAGCAGTGAAGCAGGGGGCACCGGGGAGCTGTTTTTT.

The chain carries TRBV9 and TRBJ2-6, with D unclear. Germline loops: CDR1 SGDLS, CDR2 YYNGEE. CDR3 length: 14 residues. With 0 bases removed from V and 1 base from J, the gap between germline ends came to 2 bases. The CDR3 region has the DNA TGTGCCAGCAGCGTAGTGTCTGGGGCCAACGTCCTGACTTTC. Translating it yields CASSVVSGANVLTF.

CDR3: CASSTGRGNQPQHF. The CDR3 nucleotides are TGTGCCAGCAGCACCGGACGGGGCAATCAGCCCCAGCATTTT. J is TRBJ1-5 and V is TRBV5-5; no clear D. V shed 4 bases and J shed 2 bases, with 10 bases lying between them. The CDR3 is 14 amino acids. Germline values: CDR1 SGHKS, CDR2 YYEKEE (reference sequence).

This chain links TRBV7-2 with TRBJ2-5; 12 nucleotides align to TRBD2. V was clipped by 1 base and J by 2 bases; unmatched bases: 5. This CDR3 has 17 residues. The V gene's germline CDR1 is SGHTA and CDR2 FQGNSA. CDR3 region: CASSLVLAGGKQETQYF. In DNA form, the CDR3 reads TGTGCCAGCAGCTTAGTCCTAGCGGGGGGGAAACAAGAGACCCAGTACTTC.

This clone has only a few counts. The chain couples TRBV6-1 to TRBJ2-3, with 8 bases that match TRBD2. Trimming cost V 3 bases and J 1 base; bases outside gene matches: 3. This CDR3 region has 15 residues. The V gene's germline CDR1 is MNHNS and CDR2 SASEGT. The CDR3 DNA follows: TGTGCCAGCAGTGATGGCGGGGGGCGCACAGATACGCAGTATTTT. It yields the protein CASSDGGGRTDTQYF.

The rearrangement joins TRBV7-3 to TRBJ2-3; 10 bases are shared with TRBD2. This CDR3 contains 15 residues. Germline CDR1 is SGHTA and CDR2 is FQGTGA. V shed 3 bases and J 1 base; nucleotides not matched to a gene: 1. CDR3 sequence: CASSFLAGGTDTQYF. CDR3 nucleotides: TGTGCCAGCAGCTTTCTAGCGGGGGGCACAGATACGCAGTATTTT.

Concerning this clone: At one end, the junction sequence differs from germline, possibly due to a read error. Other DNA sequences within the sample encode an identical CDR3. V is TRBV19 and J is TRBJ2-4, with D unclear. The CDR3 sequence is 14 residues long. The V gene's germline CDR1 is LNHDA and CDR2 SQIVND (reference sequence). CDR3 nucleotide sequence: TGTGCCAGCAGTATTGTACTAGCCAAAAACATTCAGTACTTC. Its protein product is CASSIVLAKNIQYF.

The CDR3 loop is CASSSLPFLEQYF. For the CDR3, the DNA is TGTGCCAGCAGCTCCCTCCCCTTCCTCGAGCAGTACTTC. The chain employs TRBV7-9 and TRBJ2-7; D unresolved. Germline V gene data show CDR1 as SEHNR and CDR2 as FQNEAQ (reference sequence). Trimming pared 4 bases from V and 6 bases from J, leaving 13 bases between. The CDR3 runs 13 residues.

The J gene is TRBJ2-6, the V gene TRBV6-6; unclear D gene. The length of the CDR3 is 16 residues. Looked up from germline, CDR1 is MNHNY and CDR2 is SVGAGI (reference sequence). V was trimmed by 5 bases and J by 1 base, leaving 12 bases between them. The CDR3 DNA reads TGTGCCAGCAGTCCCCTGGGTGGATCTGGGGCCAACGTCCTGACTTTC. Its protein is CASSPLGGSGANVLTF.

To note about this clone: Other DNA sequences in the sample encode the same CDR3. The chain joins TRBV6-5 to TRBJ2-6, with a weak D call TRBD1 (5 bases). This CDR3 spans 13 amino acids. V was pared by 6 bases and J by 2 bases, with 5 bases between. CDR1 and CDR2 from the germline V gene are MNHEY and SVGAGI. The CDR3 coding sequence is TGTGCCAGCAGGGGGCCTGGGGCCAACGTCCTGACTTTC. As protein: CASRGPGANVLTF.

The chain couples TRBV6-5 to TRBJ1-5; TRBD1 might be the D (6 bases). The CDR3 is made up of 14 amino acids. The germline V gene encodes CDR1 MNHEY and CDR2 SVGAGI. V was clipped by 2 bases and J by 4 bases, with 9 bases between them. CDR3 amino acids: CASSYTQGNQPQHF. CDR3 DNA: TGTGCCAGCAGTTACACGCAGGGGAATCAGCCCCAGCATTTT.

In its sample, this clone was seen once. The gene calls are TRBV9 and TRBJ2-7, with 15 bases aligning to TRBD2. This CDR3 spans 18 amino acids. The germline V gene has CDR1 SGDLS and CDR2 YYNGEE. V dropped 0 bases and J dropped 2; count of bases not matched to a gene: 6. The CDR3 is CASSVGAGTSGRPYEQYF. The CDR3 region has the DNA TGTGCCAGCAGCGTAGGAGCCGGGACTAGCGGGAGGCCCTACGAGCAGTACTTC.

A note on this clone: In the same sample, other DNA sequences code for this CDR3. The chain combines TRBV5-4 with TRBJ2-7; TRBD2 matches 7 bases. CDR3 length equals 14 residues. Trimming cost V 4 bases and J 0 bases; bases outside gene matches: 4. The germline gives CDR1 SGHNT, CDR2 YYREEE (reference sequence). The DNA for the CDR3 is TGTGCCAGCAGCCTGGGGGGGGGCTCCTACGAGCAGTACTTC. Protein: CASSLGGGSYEQYF.

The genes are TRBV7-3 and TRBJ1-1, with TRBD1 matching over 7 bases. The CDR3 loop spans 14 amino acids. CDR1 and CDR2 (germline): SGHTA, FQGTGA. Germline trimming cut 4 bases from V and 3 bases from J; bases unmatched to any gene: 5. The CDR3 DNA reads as TGTGCCAGCAGCTGGCAGGGGGGAGACACTGAAGCTTTCTTT. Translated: CASSWQGGDTEAFF.

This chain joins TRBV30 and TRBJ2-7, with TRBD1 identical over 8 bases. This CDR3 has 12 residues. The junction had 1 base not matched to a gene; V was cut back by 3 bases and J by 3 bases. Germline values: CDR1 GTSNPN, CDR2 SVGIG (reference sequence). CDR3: CAWRQGGYEQYF. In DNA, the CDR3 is TGTGCCTGGAGACAGGGGGGCTACGAGCAGTACTTC. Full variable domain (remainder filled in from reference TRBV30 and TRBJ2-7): SQTIHQWPATLVQPVGSPLSLECTVEGTSNPNLYWYRQAAGRGLQLLFYSVGIGQISSEVPQNLSASRPQDRQFILSSKKLLLSDSGFYLCAWRQGGYEQYFGPGTRLTVT.

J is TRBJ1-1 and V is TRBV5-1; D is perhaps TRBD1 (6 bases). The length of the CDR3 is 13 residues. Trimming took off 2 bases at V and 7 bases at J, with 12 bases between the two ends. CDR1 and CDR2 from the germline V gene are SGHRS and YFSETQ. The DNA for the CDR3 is TGCGCCAGCAGCTTCCCATCGACAGGTGAAGCTTTCTTT. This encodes CASSFPSTGEAFF.

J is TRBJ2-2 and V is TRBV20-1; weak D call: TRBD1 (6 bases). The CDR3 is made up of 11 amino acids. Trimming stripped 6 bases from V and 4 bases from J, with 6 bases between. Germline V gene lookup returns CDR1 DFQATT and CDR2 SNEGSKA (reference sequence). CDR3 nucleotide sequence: TGCAGTGCACAGGGCACCGGGGAGCTGTTTTTT. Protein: CSAQGTGELFF.

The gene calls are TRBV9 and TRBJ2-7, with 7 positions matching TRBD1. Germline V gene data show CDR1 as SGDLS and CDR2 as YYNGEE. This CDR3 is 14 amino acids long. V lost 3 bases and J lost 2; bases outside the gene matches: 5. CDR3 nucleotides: TGTGCCAGCAGCGCCACAGGGGACCCCTACGAGCAGTACTTC. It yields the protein CASSATGDPYEQYF. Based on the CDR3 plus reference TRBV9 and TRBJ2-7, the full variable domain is DSGVTQTPKHLITATGQRVTLRCSPRSGDLSVYWYQQSLDQGLQFLIQYYNGEERAKGNILERFSAQQFPDLHSELNLSSLELGDSALYFCASSATGDPYEQYFGPGTRLTVT.

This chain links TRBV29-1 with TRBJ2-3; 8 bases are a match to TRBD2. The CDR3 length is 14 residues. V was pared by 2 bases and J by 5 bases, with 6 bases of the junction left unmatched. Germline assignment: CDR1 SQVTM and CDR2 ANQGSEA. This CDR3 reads CSVERRGVGDTQYF. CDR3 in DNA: TGCAGCGTTGAACGGCGGGGGGTCGGAGATACGCAGTATTTT.